One and the same sample provided the 14 T cell receptor beta chains below, sequenced in a study of blood T cell repertoires in COVID-19. Using immunoSEQ multiplex PCR, the repertoire was profiled, and TCRdb retains in-frame clones only, with some absent. The table has 250,000 or so clones, 90% seen once. The sample comprised PBMCs or T cells enriched from blood (not recorded which). The receptors shown here come from a young woman with acute COVID-19.

J is TRBJ1-5 and V is TRBV2; no reliable D call. Trimming took off 8 bases at V and 0 bases at J, with 11 bases between the two ends. Germline V gives CDR1 SNHLY, CDR2 FYNNEI. CDR3 length: 14 amino acids. This CDR3 reads CASRLDTSNQPQHF. The DNA of the CDR3 is TGTGCCAGCCGCTTAGACACTAGCAATCAGCCCCAGCATTTT.

Remarks on this clone: Relative to the germline gene, one junction end is altered; a read error may explain this. The chain is built from TRBV3-1 (or the pseudogene TRBV3-2) and TRBJ1-1; D remains unclear. There are 13 residues in the CDR3. Germline V gene data show CDR1 as LGHDT and CDR2 as YNNKEL (reference sequence). This CDR3 is CASSQPGNAEAFF. The CDR3 nucleotides read TGTGCCAGCAGCCAACCGGGGAACGCTGAAGCTTTCTTT.

The chain combines TRBV27 with TRBJ2-7; D unresolved. The CDR3 has 14 amino acids. Germline V gene sequence: CDR1 MNHEY, CDR2 SMNVEV (reference sequence). V was trimmed by 2 bases and J by 0 bases, leaving 8 bases between them. The CDR3 bases are TGTGCCAGCAGTTTAATTGGCAACTCCTACGAGCAGTACTTC. It codes for CASSLIGNSYEQYF.

The chain employs TRBV24-1 and TRBJ2-7; 7 bases are a match to TRBD1. The J segment lost 6 bases and the V segment lost 3 bases, leaving 10 bases of the junction unmatched. The V gene's germline CDR1 is KGHDR and CDR2 SFDVKD. This CDR3 is 15 amino acids long. The CDR3 reads CATSDHRQGLSEQYF. Here the CDR3 DNA reads TGTGCCACCAGTGATCATCGACAGGGTCTTAGCGAGCAGTACTTC.

The CDR3 DNA is TGCGCCAGCAGTGATAAGCGGGAGGGCGCCTACGAGCAGTACTTC. This encodes CASSDKREGAYEQYF. The chain employs TRBV10-1 and TRBJ2-7; 10 positions match TRBD2. The CDR3 length is 15 residues. The J segment lost 2 bases and the V segment lost 3 bases, leaving 4 bases of the junction unmatched. CDR1 is WNHNN and CDR2 is SYGVQD in the germline V gene (reference sequence).

The chain's CDR3 is CASSLASDEQFF. In DNA form, the CDR3 reads TGTGCCAGCAGCTTAGCCAGTGATGAGCAGTTCTTC. V and J are TRBV11-3 and TRBJ2-1; D gene uncertain. CDR1 SGHNT and CDR2 YENEEA come from the germline V gene. V lost 1 base, J lost 8 bases, and 6 bases lay in between. The CDR3 contains 12 residues.

The V and J genes are TRBV12-5 and TRBJ2-1; D is ambiguous. Germline V gives CDR1 LGHNT, CDR2 FRNRAP. The CDR3 is made up of 11 amino acids. The ends were cut back, 10 bases at V and 7 bases at J, with 11 bases in the middle. CDR3 sequence: CAISVGNEQFF. The CDR3 region has the DNA TGTGCTATATCAGTCGGGAATGAGCAGTTCTTC.

The chain has TRBV6-5 and TRBJ1-2; a weak D match, TRBD1 (6 bases). The V end was cut by 5 bases, the J end by 0 bases, with 13 bases between. Per the germline V gene, CDR1 is MNHEY and CDR2 is SVGAGI. The CDR3 consists of 15 residues. CDR3: CASSNYRETNYGYTF. CDR3 nucleotide sequence: TGTGCCAGCAGTAACTACAGGGAAACTAACTATGGCTACACCTTC.

The J gene is TRBJ1-6, the V gene TRBV2; a possible D gene is TRBD1 (5 bases). With 3 bases removed from V and 6 bases from J, the gap between germline ends came to 12 bases. In germline, CDR1 is SNHLY, CDR2 FYNNEI. The CDR3 extends over 15 amino acids. For the CDR3, the DNA is TGTGCCAGCAGTGATAGGGACTTAACTAATTCACCCCTCCACTTT. This encodes CASSDRDLTNSPLHF.

The chain employs TRBV28 and TRBJ2-6; TRBD1 matches 10 bases. The J segment lost 0 bases and the V segment lost 8 bases, leaving 1 base of the junction unmatched. The CDR3 is 15 amino acids. CDR1 MDHEN and CDR2 SYDVKM come from the germline V gene. Written as DNA, the CDR3 is TGTGCCAGCGGGACAGGGGCCTCTGGGGCCAACGTCCTGACTTTC. It codes for CASGTGASGANVLTF.

The V and J genes are TRBV19 and TRBJ2-1, with D possibly being TRBD2 (6 bases). This CDR3 has 13 amino acids. Looked up from germline, CDR1 is LNHDA and CDR2 is SQIVND (reference sequence). V was cut by 8 bases and J by 7 bases, with 15 bases left in between. The CDR3 bases are TGTGCCAGTCGACGGGAGATGGAAAATGAGCAGTTCTTC. It codes for CASRREMENEQFF.

V is TRBV7-9 and J is TRBJ1-4; 10 bases map to TRBD1. With V trimmed by 4 bases and J by 6 bases, 5 bases remained unmatched. There are 15 residues in the CDR3. Germline CDR1 reads SEHNR; CDR2 reads FQNEAQ (reference sequence). CDR3 sequence (DNA): TGTGCCAGCAGCTCCTCCGGGACAGGGGATGAAAAACTGTTTTTT. Translation gives CASSSSGTGDEKLFF.

The J gene is TRBJ2-2, the V gene TRBV18; TRBD2 matches 8 bases. Germline CDR1 and CDR2: KGHSH and LQKENI. Trimming took 3 bases from V and 1 from J; bases not matched to a gene: 1. This CDR3 region has 15 residues. The CDR3 DNA reads TGTGCCAGCTCACCTAGCGGGGTGAACACCGGGGAGCTGTTTTTT. Translation: CASSPSGVNTGELFF.

This chain uses TRBV10-1 with TRBJ2-1; 9 positions agree with TRBD2. From germline, CDR1 is WNHNN and CDR2 SYGVQD (reference sequence). Trimming removed 10 bases from V and 0 bases from J; junction bases left unmatched: 16. The CDR3 loop spans 18 amino acids. In DNA, the CDR3 is TGCGCCACATTAGCGGGAGTCATTCGGTGGAGCTCCTACAATGAGCAGTTCTTC. Encoded protein: CATLAGVIRWSSYNEQFF.